The 3 T cell receptor beta chains reported below all come from one sample, sequenced in a study of T cells in narcolepsy. Assay: immunoSEQ multiplex PCR; the TCRdb copy retains only in-frame clones and omits some. The data hold about 27,000 clones, with more than 75% observed a single time. Sequenced input: CD45RA- memory CD4+ T cells from PBMCs. The receptors come from a human donor with narcolepsy.

The V and J genes are TRBV11-3 and TRBJ2-3; D perhaps matches TRBD2 (7 bases). Germline assignment: CDR1 SGHNT and CDR2 YENEEA. This CDR3 contains 15 residues. Trimming shortened V by 5 bases and J by 4 bases, and 16 bases separated the two germline ends. Here the CDR3 DNA reads TGTGCCAGCAGCCCGGGGGGCTCGGGGGCAGATACGCAGTATTTT. Its protein product is CASSPGGSGADTQYF.

The V gene is TRBV6-5, the J gene TRBJ1-4, with 7 bases that match TRBD1. J gave up 4 bases and V 5 bases, and 7 bases lay outside the gene matches. The CDR3 covers 15 residues. Per germline, CDR1 MNHEY and CDR2 SVGAGI. The CDR3 loop is CASSRTGGDNEKLFF. CDR3 bases: TGTGCCAGCAGTCGGACAGGAGGGGATAATGAAAAACTGTTTTTT.

This chain connects TRBV7-6 to TRBJ2-3; the match to TRBD2 covers 10 bases. CDR3 length: 16 residues. The V gene's germline CDR1 is SGHVS and CDR2 FNYEAQ. J was trimmed by 5 bases and V by 1 base; bases with no gene match: 6. The CDR3 reads CASSLGLAGAGDTQYF. The CDR3, as DNA: TGTGCCAGCAGCTTAGGGCTAGCGGGGGCCGGAGATACGCAGTATTTT.